These 6 T cell receptor beta chains were sequenced from one sample in a study of post-analysis software for immune sequencing data. Study-level findings and limits: About five TRBV segments were more frequent in patients than controls; TRBV5-6, TRBV5-1 and TRBV20-1 belonged to this group.

These receptors have no identified antigens. Included in the TCR beta cDNA libraries were unique molecular identifiers. One entry per CDR3 protein, called by TCRdb with MiXCR from the PCR reads. The sample carries a few hundred thousand distinct CDR3 sequences, around 40% recorded once. Sequenced sample: blood. The source of these receptors is a girl between 5 and 17 years old with multiple sclerosis.

This clonotype was seen more than once but under ten times. The chain is built from TRBV4-3 and TRBJ1-1; D perhaps matches TRBD1 (5 bases). This CDR3 contains 14 residues. Per germline, CDR1 LGHNA and CDR2 YSLEER. V dropped 1 base and J dropped 2 bases, with 8 bases sitting between them. CDR3 nucleotide sequence: TGCGCCAGCAGCCAAGGGACACATAACACTGAAGCTTTCTTT. The encoded protein is CASSQGTHNTEAFF.

The chain links TRBV5-1 to TRBJ2-4; unclear D gene. Germline CDR1 is SGHRS and CDR2 is YFSETQ. The CDR3 totals 14 residues. V was trimmed by 0 bases and J by 6 bases, leaving 10 bases between them. The CDR3 spells CASSLEGSGNIQYF. The CDR3 bases are TGCGCCAGCAGCTTGGAGGGCTCGGGAAACATTCAGTACTTC.

The CDR3 loop is CASRGTSGALWFF. The CDR3 DNA reads TGTGCCAGCAGAGGGACTAGCGGGGCCCTGTGGTTCTTC. The chain joins TRBV12-3 or TRBV12-4 to TRBJ2-1; 13 nucleotides align to TRBD2. The length of the CDR3 is 13 residues. V was clipped by 6 bases and J by 15 bases; unmatched bases: 8.

This chain connects TRBV4-1 to TRBJ2-1; a possible D gene is TRBD2 (6 bases). Germline V CDR1 and CDR2: MGHRA, YSYEKL. The CDR3 length is 12 residues. V lost 1 base to trimming and J lost 9 bases, with 7 bases between them. CDR3 coding DNA: TGCGCCAGCAGCCAAGTCGGGGGTGAGCAGTTCTTC. This gives the protein CASSQVGGEQFF.

The J gene is TRBJ2-3, the V gene TRBV20-1; 8 bases agree with TRBD2. CDR1 is DFQATT and CDR2 is SNEGSKA in the germline V gene (reference sequence). J lost 4 bases, V lost 0 bases, and 9 bases had no gene match. There are 16 residues in the CDR3. CDR3 sequence (DNA): TGCAGTGCTAGAGACGGAGGTAGCGGGACCCCAGATACGCAGTATTTT. Protein product: CSARDGGSGTPDTQYF.

The gene calls are TRBV29-1 and TRBJ2-1, with D uncertain. The CDR3 has 16 residues. Germline V gene lookup returns CDR1 SQVTM and CDR2 ANQGSEA. V dropped 1 base and J dropped 3 bases, with 16 bases sitting between them. CDR3 sequence: CSVEARNPFGYNEQFF. In DNA form, the CDR3 reads TGCAGCGTTGAAGCGAGGAATCCGTTTGGCTACAATGAGCAGTTCTTC.